This T cell receptor beta chain was profiled in a study of blood T cell repertoires in COVID-19. In the study overall: From the United States, Italy and Spain came samples of acute and convalescent COVID-19.

The germline V and J ends were trimmed by 7 bases and 5 bases, with 14 bases remaining between them. CDR1 and CDR2 (germline): MDHEN, SYDVKM. The CDR3 length is 13 residues. Profiling relied on immunoSEQ multiplex PCR, and the TCRdb table lists in-frame clones only, not all of them. The profile shows about 47,000 clones, around four fifths of them singletons. The sequencing sample was made of peripheral blood. This chain joins TRBV28 and TRBJ1-2; D may be TRBD1 (5 bases). This TCR was recovered from a human donor with acute or convalescent COVID-19. The donor label of this sample is uncertain. The CDR3 DNA reads TGTGCCAGCACTCGAGCAGGGAAGTATGGCTACACCTTC. This sequence encodes CASTRAGKYGYTF.